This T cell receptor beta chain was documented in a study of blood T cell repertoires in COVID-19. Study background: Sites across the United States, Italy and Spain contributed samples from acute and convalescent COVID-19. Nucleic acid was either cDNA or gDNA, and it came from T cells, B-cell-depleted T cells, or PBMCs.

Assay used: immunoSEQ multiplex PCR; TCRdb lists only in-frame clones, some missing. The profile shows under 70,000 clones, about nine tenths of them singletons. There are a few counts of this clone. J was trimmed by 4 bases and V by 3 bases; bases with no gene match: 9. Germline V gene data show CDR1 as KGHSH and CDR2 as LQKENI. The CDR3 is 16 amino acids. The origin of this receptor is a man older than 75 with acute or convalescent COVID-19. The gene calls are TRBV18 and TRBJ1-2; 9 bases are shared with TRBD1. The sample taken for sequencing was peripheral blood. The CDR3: CASSPGQGFTPYGYTF. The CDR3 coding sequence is TGTGCCAGCTCACCGGGACAGGGTTTTACTCCCTATGGCTACACCTTC.